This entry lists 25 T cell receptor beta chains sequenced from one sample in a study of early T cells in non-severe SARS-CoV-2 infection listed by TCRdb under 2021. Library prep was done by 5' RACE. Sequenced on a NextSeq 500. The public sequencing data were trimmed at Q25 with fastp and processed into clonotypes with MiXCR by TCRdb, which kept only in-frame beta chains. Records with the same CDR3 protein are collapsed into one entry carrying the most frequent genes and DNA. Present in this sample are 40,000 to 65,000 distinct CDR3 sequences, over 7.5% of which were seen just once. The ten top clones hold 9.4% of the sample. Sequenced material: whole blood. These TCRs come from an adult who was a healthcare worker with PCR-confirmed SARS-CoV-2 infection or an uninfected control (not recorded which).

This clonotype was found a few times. The CDR3 DNA reads as TGCAGCGTTGGACAGGGGTTAAAAGAGACCCAGTACTTC. Translated, it gives CSVGQGLKETQYF. J is TRBJ2-5 and V is TRBV29-1; TRBD1 matches at 8 bases. CDR1 and CDR2 (germline): SQVTM, ANQGSEA. Losses at the gene ends were 4 bases for V and 3 bases for J; bases not matched to a gene: 4. The length of the CDR3 is 13 residues. The full variable domain, its missing parts supplied by reference TRBV29-1 and TRBJ2-5, is SAVISQKPSRDICQRGTSLTIQCQVDSQVTMMFWYRQQPGQSLTLIATANQGSEATYESGFVIDKFPISRPNLTFSTLTVSNMSPEDSSIYLCSVGQGLKETQYFGPGTRLLVL.

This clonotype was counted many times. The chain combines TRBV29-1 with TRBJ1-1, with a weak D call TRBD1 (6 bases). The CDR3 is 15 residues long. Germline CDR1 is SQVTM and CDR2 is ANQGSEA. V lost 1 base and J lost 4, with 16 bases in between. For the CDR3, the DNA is TGCAGCGTTGAAGGGTCCGGGGGGCAGGGCACTGAAGCTTTCTTT. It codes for CSVEGSGGQGTEAFF.

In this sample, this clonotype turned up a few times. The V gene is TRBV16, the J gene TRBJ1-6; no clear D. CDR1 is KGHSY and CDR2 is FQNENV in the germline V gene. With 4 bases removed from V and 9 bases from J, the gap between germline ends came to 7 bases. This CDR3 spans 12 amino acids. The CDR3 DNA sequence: TGTGCCAGCAGCCCCCGGGGTTCACCCCTCCACTTT. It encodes CASSPRGSPLHF. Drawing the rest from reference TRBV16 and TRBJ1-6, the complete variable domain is GEEVAQTPKHLVRGEGQKAKLYCAPIKGHSYVFWYQQVLKNEFKFLISFQNENVFDETGMPKERFSAKCLPNSPCSLEIQATKLEDSAVYFCASSPRGSPLHFGNGTRLTVT.

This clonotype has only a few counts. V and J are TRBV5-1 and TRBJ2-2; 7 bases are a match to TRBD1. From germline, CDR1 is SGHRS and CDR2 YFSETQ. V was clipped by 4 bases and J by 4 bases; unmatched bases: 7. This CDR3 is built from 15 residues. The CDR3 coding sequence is TGCGCCAGCAGCCCTGACGGGACAGCCACCGGGGAGCTGTTTTTT. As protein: CASSPDGTATGELFF.

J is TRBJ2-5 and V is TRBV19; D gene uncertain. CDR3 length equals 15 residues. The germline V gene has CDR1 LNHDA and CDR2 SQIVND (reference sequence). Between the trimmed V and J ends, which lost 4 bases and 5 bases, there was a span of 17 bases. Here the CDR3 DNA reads TGTGCCAGTAGTAGTACCGGGCAAACGGCGGAGACCCAGTACTTC. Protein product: CASSSTGQTAETQYF.

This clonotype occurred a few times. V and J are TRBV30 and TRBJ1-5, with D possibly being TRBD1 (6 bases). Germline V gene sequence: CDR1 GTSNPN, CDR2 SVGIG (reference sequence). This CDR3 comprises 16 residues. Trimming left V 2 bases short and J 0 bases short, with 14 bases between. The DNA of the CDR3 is TGTGCCTGGAGTAGGGGGGCAATCCCTAGCAATCAGCCCCAGCATTTT. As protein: CAWSRGAIPSNQPQHF.

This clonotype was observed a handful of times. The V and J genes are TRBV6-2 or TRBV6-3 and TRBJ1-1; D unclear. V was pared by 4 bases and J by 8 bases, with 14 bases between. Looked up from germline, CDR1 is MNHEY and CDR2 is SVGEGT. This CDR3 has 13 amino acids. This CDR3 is CASSWEFLTEAFF. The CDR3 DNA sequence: TGTGCCAGCAGTTGGGAGTTTTTAACGGAAGCTTTCTTT.

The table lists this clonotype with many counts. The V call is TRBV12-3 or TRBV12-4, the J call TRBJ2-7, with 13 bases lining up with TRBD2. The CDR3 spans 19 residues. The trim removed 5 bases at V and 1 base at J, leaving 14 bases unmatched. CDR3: CASSPWTSGSREFSYEQYF. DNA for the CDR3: TGTGCCAGCAGTCCCTGGACTAGCGGGAGCAGGGAATTTTCCTACGAGCAGTACTTC.

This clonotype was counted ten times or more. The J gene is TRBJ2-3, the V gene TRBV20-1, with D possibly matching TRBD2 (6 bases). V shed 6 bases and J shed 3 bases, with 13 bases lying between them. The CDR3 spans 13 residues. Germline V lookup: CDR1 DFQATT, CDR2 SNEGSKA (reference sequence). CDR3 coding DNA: TGCAGTGCCGAGACTAGTGAAACAGATACGCAGTATTTT. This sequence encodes CSAETSETDTQYF.

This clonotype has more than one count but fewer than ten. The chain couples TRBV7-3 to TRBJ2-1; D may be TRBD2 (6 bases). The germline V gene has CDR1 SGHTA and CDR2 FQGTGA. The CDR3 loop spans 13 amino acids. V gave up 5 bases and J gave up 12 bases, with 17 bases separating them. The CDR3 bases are TGTGCCAGCAGCCCTGGCCCGGAGGGTGGGCAGTTCTTC. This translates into CASSPGPEGGQFF.

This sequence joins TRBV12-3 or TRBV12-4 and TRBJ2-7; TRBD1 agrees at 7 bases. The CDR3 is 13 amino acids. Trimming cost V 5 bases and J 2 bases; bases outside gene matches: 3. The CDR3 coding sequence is TGTGCCAGCAGTCCCACAGGGGCCTACGAGCAGTACTTC. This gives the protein CASSPTGAYEQYF.

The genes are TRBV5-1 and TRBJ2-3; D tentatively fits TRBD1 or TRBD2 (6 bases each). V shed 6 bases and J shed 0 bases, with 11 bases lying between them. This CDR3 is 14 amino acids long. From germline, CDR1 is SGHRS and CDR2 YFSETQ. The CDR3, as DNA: TGCGCCAGCACCGGGGGCGGAAGCACAGATACGCAGTATTTT. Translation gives CASTGGGSTDTQYF.

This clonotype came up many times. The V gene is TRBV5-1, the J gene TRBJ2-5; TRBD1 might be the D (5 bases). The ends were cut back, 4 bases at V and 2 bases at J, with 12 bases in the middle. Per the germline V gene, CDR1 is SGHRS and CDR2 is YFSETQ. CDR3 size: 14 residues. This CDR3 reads CASSPATGQETQYF. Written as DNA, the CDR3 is TGCGCCAGCAGCCCCGCCACAGGACAAGAGACCCAGTACTTC.

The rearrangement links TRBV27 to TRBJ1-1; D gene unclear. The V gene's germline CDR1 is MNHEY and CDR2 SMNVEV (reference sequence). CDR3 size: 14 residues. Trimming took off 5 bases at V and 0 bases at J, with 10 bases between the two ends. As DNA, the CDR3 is TGTGCCAGCAGTGGAGGAATCATGAACACTGAAGCTTTCTTT. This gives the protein CASSGGIMNTEAFF.

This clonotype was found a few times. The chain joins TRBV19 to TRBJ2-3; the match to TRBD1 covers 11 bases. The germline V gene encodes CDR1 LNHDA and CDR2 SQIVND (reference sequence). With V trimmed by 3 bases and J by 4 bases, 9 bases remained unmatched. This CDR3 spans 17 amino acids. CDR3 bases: TGTGCCAGTAGTATCGGGGGAGGACAGGGGGCCGCAGATACGCAGTATTTT. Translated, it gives CASSIGGGQGAADTQYF.

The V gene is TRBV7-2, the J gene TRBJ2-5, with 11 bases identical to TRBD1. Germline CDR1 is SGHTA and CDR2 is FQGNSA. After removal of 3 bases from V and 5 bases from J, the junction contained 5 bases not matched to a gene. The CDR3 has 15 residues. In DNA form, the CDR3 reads TGTGCCAGCAGCTTGGGACAGGGGGTATGGGAGACCCAGTACTTC. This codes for CASSLGQGVWETQYF.

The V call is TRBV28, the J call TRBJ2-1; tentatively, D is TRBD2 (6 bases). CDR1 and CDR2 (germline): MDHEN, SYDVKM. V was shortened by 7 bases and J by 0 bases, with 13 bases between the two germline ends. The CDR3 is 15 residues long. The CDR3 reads CASTRDSSSYNEQFF. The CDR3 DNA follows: TGTGCCAGCACCCGGGACTCGAGCTCCTACAATGAGCAGTTCTTC.

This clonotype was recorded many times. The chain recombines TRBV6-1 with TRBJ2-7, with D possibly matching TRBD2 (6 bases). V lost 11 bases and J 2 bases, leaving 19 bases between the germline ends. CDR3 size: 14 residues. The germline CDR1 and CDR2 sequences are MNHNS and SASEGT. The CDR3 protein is CAGNGPGGPYEQYF. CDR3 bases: TGTGCCGGGAACGGACCCGGGGGTCCCTACGAGCAGTACTTC.

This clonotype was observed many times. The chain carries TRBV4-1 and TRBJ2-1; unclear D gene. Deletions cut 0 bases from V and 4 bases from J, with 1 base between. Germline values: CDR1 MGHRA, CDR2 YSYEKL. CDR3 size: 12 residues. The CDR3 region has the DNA TGCGCCAGCAGCCAAGATTACAATGAGCAGTTCTTC. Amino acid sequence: CASSQDYNEQFF.

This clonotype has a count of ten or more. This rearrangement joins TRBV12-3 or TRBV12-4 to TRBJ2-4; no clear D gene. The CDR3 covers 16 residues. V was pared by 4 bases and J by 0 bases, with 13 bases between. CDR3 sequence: CASSYQGKLAKNIQYF. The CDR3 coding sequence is TGTGCCAGCAGTTATCAAGGGAAACTAGCCAAAAACATTCAGTACTTC.

The CDR3 bases are TGCGCCAGCAGCCATCTTGACTCGGCCTGGGAGACCCAGTACTTC. Translation: CASSHLDSAWETQYF. The genes are TRBV4-1 and TRBJ2-5, with no clear D. Between the trimmed V and J ends, which lost 3 bases and 5 bases, there was a span of 16 bases. The CDR3 has 15 amino acids. CDR1 is MGHRA, CDR2 YSYEKL, per germline.

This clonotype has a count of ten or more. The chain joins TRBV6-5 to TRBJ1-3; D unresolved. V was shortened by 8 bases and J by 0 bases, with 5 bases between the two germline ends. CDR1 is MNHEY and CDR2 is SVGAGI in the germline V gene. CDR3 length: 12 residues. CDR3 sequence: CASVSSGNTIYF. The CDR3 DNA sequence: TGTGCCAGCGTAAGCTCTGGAAACACCATATATTTT.

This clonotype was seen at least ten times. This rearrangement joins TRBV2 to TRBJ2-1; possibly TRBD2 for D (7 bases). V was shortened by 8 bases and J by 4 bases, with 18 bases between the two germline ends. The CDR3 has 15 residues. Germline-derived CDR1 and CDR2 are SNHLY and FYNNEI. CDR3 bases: TGTGCCAGCGGGGGGGCTAGCGACCAGTACAATGAGCAGTTCTTC. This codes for CASGGASDQYNEQFF.

CDR3 in amino acids: CSAPGQGASTNEKLFF. In DNA form, the CDR3 reads TGCAGTGCTCCCGGACAGGGGGCTTCAACTAATGAAAAACTGTTTTTT. This chain uses TRBV20-1 with TRBJ1-4; the match to TRBD1 covers 11 bases. The CDR3 covers 16 residues. The trim removed 5 bases at V and 0 bases at J, leaving 5 bases unmatched. Germline CDR1 and CDR2: DFQATT and SNEGSKA (reference sequence).

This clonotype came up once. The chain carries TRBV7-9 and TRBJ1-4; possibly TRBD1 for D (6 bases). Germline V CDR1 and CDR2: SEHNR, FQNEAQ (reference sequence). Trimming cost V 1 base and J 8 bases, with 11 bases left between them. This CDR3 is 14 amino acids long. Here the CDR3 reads CASSLVRTEEKLFF. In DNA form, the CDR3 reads TGTGCCAGCAGCTTAGTGCGGACAGAAGAAAAACTGTTTTTT.